This T cell receptor (beta chain) comes out of a study of blood T cell repertoires in COVID-19. The wider study: From T cells, B-cell-depleted T cells, or PBMCs came the material, which was cDNA or gDNA.

Per the original data handling: Reference gene primer amplification in the assay estimated nucleated cell counts. Using immunoSEQ multiplex PCR, the repertoire was profiled, and TCRdb retains in-frame clones only, with some absent. D and trimming come from the DNA, and the V and J calls and clone size come from that table. The repertoire holds about 49,000 clones, with 85% to 90% as singletons. The trim removed 5 bases at V and 0 bases at J, leaving 0 bases unmatched. There are 13 residues in the CDR3. Germline-derived CDR1 and CDR2 are SQVTM and ANQGSEA. The TCR comes from a woman older than 75 with COVID-19, enrolled during active disease. The chain links TRBV29-1 to TRBJ1-5; 8 nucleotides line up with TRBD1. The sequenced material came from peripheral blood. The CDR3 loop is CSVTGGSNQPQHF. CDR3 DNA: TGCAGCGTTACAGGGGGTAGCAATCAGCCCCAGCATTTT.